A selection of T cell receptor beta chains follows, all from one sample in a study of shared clonotypes between healthy human individuals. Some clones are missing from TCRdb's copy, which holds only in-frame ones; the method was immunoSEQ multiplex PCR. This table holds 2 million or so clones, less than 95% found once. The sequenced sample was naive CD8+ T cells sorted from blood. The receptors shown here come from a man younger than 35 in good health. Both conserved end residues are part of each CDR3. A D gene is named only where the DNA matches it firmly. Only part of the rows carry a size: once, few, many, or a class if the clone is expanded.

V	size	length	D	J	DNA	CDR3
TRBV6-4	-	15	-	TRBJ2-1	TGTGCCAGCAGTGAGAGGGGGGGCTCCTACAATGAGCAGTTCTTC	CASSERGGSYNEQFF
TRBV27	-	13	-	TRBJ2-7	TGTGCCAGCAGTGTTCAGGGTACCTACGAGCAGTACTTC	CASSVQGTYEQYF
TRBV6-6	-	15	-	TRBJ2-1	TGTGCCAGCAAAATCTTAGACCCCGGGGGCGATGAGCAGTTCTTC	CASKILDPGGDEQFF
TRBV29-1	-	14	-	TRBJ2-2	TGCAGCGTTGAAGGGTTTTCGAACACCGGGGAGCTGTTTTTT	CSVEGFSNTGELFF
TRBV4-1	-	15	TRBD2	TRBJ2-7	TGCGCCAGCAGCCAAGTACGCGGGGGGGCATACGAGCAGTACTTC	CASSQVRGGAYEQYF
TRBV10-1	-	15	TRBD1	TRBJ2-7	TGCGCCAGCAGTGATTCCGGGACAGGGCCCTACGAGCAGTACTTC	CASSDSGTGPYEQYF
TRBV9	-	15	-	TRBJ2-1	TGTGCCAGCAGCGTAGATGGAGGACCCTACAATGAGCAGTTCTTC	CASSVDGGPYNEQFF
TRBV15	-	13	-	TRBJ2-6	TGTGCCACCAGCAGATCAGGGCCCAACGTCCTGACTTTC	CATSRSGPNVLTF
TRBV13	-	19	TRBD1	TRBJ2-3	TGTGCCAGCAGCCGAGAGCCGCAGGGGGCTATAAGTCTTTCGGATACGCAGTATTTT	CASSREPQGAISLSDTQYF
TRBV30	-	13	-	TRBJ2-7	TGTGCCTGGACCCCGATTGGGGTATACGAGCAGTACTTC	CAWTPIGVYEQYF
TRBV4-1	-	15	TRBD1	TRBJ1-1	TGCGCCAGCAGCCAACTTCAGGGGGGAAGTGGTGAAGCTTTCTTT	CASSQLQGGSGEAFF
TRBV7-9	-	18	-	TRBJ1-4	TGTGCCAGCAGCTTTTCGGGGGACTCAGGGACAACTAATGAAAAACTGTTTTTT	CASSFSGDSGTTNEKLFF
TRBV5-6	-	14	TRBD1	TRBJ2-7	TGTGCCAGCAGCTCCGGGACAGGGCTCTACGAGCAGTACTTC	CASSSGTGLYEQYF
TRBV27	-	12	-	TRBJ2-7	TGTGCCAGCAGTCCCGGCGGGACCGAGCAGTACTTC	CASSPGGTEQYF
TRBV4-3	once	13	-	TRBJ1-1	TGCGCCAGCAGCCAAGTTTTAGGCACTGAAGCTTTCTTT	CASSQVLGTEAFF
TRBV27	-	13	-	TRBJ2-7	TGTGCCAGCAGTTTATATGAGTGGGGTGAGCAGTACTTC	CASSLYEWGEQYF
TRBV28	-	15	TRBD2	TRBJ2-7	TGTGCCAGCAGTTTGGGCGGGGGGGCCCTCTACGAGCAGTACTTC	CASSLGGGALYEQYF
TRBV7-9	-	10	-	TRBJ2-2	TGTGCCGCAGGTGTCGGGGAGCTGTTTTTT	CAAGVGELFF
TRBV27	-	17	TRBD1	TRBJ2-3	TGTGCCAGCAGTGCCGACCGGACAGGGGAATATTCAGATACGCAGTATTTT	CASSADRTGEYSDTQYF
TRBV27	-	14	-	TRBJ1-5	TGTGCCAGCTCGATCGGCGAAAGCAATCAGCCCCAGCATTTT	CASSIGESNQPQHF
TRBV6-6	-	15	TRBD1	TRBJ1-1	TGTGCCAGCATCCTACGACAGGGGTGGAACACTGAAGCTTTCTTT	CASILRQGWNTEAFF
TRBV7-9	-	16	TRBD1	TRBJ1-2	TGTGCCAGCAGCTTAGGGGAGACAGGGGGTTCCTATGGCTACACCTTC	CASSLGETGGSYGYTF
TRBV28	-	18	TRBD2	TRBJ2-6	TGTGCCAGCAGTTTATTAGCGGGGGGCCTCTCTGGGGCCAACGTCCTGACTTTC	CASSLLAGGLSGANVLTF
TRBV30	-	11	-	TRBJ2-1	TGTGCCTGGAAATGGAAGAATGAGCAGTTCTTC	CAWKWKNEQFF
TRBV5-5	-	15	-	TRBJ1-2	TGTGCCAGCAGCCCCCGGGACTGGGTAGACTATGGCTACACCTTC	CASSPRDWVDYGYTF
TRBV9	-	15	TRBD1	TRBJ1-3	TGTGCCAGCAGCGAATACGACAGGGTGGGAAACACCATATATTTT	CASSEYDRVGNTIYF
TRBV6-1	few	13	-	TRBJ2-7	TGTGCCAGCAGAGAAGCTAGTTCCTACGAGCAGTACTTC	CASREASSYEQYF
TRBV10-3	-	15	TRBD2	TRBJ2-1	TGTGCCATCAGTGAGTCGGCGGGAGGCTACAATGAGCAGTTCTTC	CAISESAGGYNEQFF
TRBV9	-	16	-	TRBJ2-7	TGTGCCAGCAGCGTGGGTCTCCTAGCGTCCTCCTACGAGCAGTACTTC	CASSVGLLASSYEQYF
TRBV19	-	13	-	TRBJ2-7	TGTGCCAGTAGTCCCCAAGGGGGGATCGAGCAGTACTTC	CASSPQGGIEQYF
TRBV10-3	-	13	-	TRBJ1-4	TGTGCCATCAGTGGGGACACCGACGAAAAACTGTTTTTT	CAISGDTDEKLFF
TRBV13	once	16	TRBD2	TRBJ2-3	TGTGCCAGCAGCTTAGGGGGACTAGCGGGACCAGATACGCAGTATTTT	CASSLGGLAGPDTQYF
TRBV4-3	-	13	-	TRBJ1-1	TGCGCCAGCAGCCAAGATATCGAAACTGAAGCTTTCTTT	CASSQDIETEAFF
TRBV4-1	-	16	-	TRBJ2-7	TGCGCCAGCAGCCAGCACGACGCCTGGATTGCCTACGAGCAGTACTTC	CASSQHDAWIAYEQYF
TRBV27	-	16	-	TRBJ1-3	TGTGCCAGCAGTTTAACTTGGGGGGACTTTGGAAACACCATATATTTT	CASSLTWGDFGNTIYF
TRBV4-2	-	18	-	TRBJ1-6	TGTGCCAGCAGCCAAGGACCAGTTGGCATCTCCTATAATTCACCCCTCCACTTT	CASSQGPVGISYNSPLHF
TRBV5-6	-	17	-	TRBJ2-1	TGTGCCAGCAGCTTTGAACGCACAGGGGGACTACAGGATGAGCAGTTCTTC	CASSFERTGGLQDEQFF
TRBV7-2	-	13	-	TRBJ2-2	TGTGCCAGCAGCTTACTTTACACCGGGGAGCTGTTTTTT	CASSLLYTGELFF
TRBV2	-	14	-	TRBJ2-1	TGTGCCAGCCACGGCGCTAGCACCTACAATGAGCAGTTCTTC	CASHGASTYNEQFF
TRBV5-4	-	14	-	TRBJ2-5	TGTGCCAGCAGCTCCGGGAATTCTCAAGAGACCCAGTACTTC	CASSSGNSQETQYF
TRBV7-8	-	15	TRBD1	TRBJ2-5	TGTGCCAGCAGCTCCACCTGGGACAGCCCAGAGACCCAGTACTTC	CASSSTWDSPETQYF
TRBV19	-	18	-	TRBJ1-5	TGTGCCAGTAGTATGGCAGGGCCCGCCGGGGGTAGCAATCAGCCCCAGCATTTT	CASSMAGPAGGSNQPQHF
TRBV27	-	16	-	TRBJ2-5	TGTGCCAGCAGTTCTACCCTCCAGGGAAGGCAAGAGACCCAGTACTTC	CASSSTLQGRQETQYF
TRBV4-3	-	16	TRBD1	TRBJ2-2	TGCGCCAGCAGCCTTATCGGACAGGGTTTGGTCGGGGAGCTGTTTTTT	CASSLIGQGLVGELFF
TRBV4-1	-	15	-	TRBJ2-1	TGCGCCAGCAGCCAAGCCGTAAGGGGCTGGGATGAGCAGTTCTTC	CASSQAVRGWDEQFF
TRBV19	few	12	TRBD1	TRBJ1-2	TGTGCCACCTCGGACAGGGGATATGGCTACACCTTC	CATSDRGYGYTF